This T cell receptor beta chain was recorded in a study of metastatic and nonmetastatic thyroid tumors. On the study more broadly: A comparison of repertoires was made across blood and tumor or nodule tissue from malignant and benign thyroid patients. Study-wide points: Benign nodules were reported to have significantly lower TCR beta diversity than malignant thyroid tumors, in blood and tumor.

This clone was seen repeatedly, ten times or more. As yet, its antigen is unknown. The junction differs from germline at one of its ends, possibly a read error. This specimen includes other DNA sequences encoding the same CDR3. The CDR3 spans 12 residues. Germline CDR1 is SNHLY and CDR2 is FYNNEI. Not a single patient had been given any form of treatment at any point before undergoing thyroid surgery. Authors' methods: It was from CDR3 differences across clinicopathological groups that a distant-metastasis classifier for papillary thyroid cancer was built. TCRdb re-analyzed the PCR reads using MiXCR. TCRdb assigned the V and J calls; the authors' analysis was not used. The sample includes some 28,000 clones, less than 25% of them seen just once.

This receptor was obtained from a female donor with papillary thyroid cancer or a benign thyroid nodule (not recorded which). Some clones in this sample may be carry-over from other donors' samples. The V and J genes are TRBV2 and TRBJ1-2; D gene uncertain. The sample comprised blood. The CDR3 reads CASSVEVKGYTF. The CDR3 DNA follows: TGTGCCAGCAGTGTAGAGGTTAAAGGCTACACCTTT.